The 16 T cell receptor beta chains given below trace back to one sample, sequenced in a study of naive and memory T cell subsets. TCR cDNA received a 3' ligated oligonucleotide that carried a UMI. Four PCR rounds used nested alpha and beta constant region primers plus the SP2 primer. TCRdb ran MiXCR on the 5' RACE reads and lists one entry per CDR3 protein. The sample records some 60,000 distinct CDR3 sequences, 6% to 8% being singletons. The receptors here all came from a female donor in good health.

This clonotype has more than one count but fewer than ten. V and J are TRBV6-1 and TRBJ2-1; 10 bases are a match to TRBD2. The germline gives CDR1 MNHNS, CDR2 SASEGT. The CDR3 is made up of 18 amino acids. J gave up 5 bases and V 0 bases, and 10 bases lay outside the gene matches. This chain's CDR3 is CASSEASSGGRLNNEQFF. CDR3 sequence (DNA): TGTGCCAGCAGTGAAGCGTCTAGCGGGGGTAGGTTGAACAATGAGCAGTTCTTC.

The V and J genes are TRBV7-9 and TRBJ2-5, with TRBD1 identical over 8 bases. Trimming cost V 5 bases and J 5 bases; bases outside gene matches: 4. Germline V gene data show CDR1 as SEHNR and CDR2 as FQNEAQ (reference sequence). There are 13 residues in the CDR3. CDR3 DNA sequence: TGTGCCAGCAGCACGGACAGGGTCGAGACCCAGTACTTC. It codes for CASSTDRVETQYF.

The chain joins TRBV2 to TRBJ1-1; D might be TRBD1 (6 bases). Germline CDR1 is SNHLY and CDR2 is FYNNEI. The CDR3 contains 14 residues. V dropped 6 bases and J dropped 3 bases, with 14 bases sitting between them. In nucleotides, the CDR3 is TGTGCCAGCAGGGGGGGGGCCCAGTACACTGAAGCTTTCTTT. Residues: CASRGGAQYTEAFF.

This clonotype has a count of ten or more. The J gene is TRBJ1-5, the V gene TRBV15, with 10 bases identical to TRBD1. Per the germline V gene, CDR1 is LNHNV and CDR2 is YYDKDF (reference sequence). The J segment lost 6 bases and the V segment lost 1 base, leaving 3 bases of the junction unmatched. The CDR3 consists of 15 residues. The CDR3 loop reads CATSRGDRGGQPQHF. The CDR3, as DNA: TGTGCCACCAGCAGAGGGGACAGGGGAGGTCAGCCCCAGCATTTT.

To note about this clonotype: This may be a read error, as it is one base from a much larger clone. CDR3 DNA: TGTGCCAGCAGGATTCTCCGGGGGGCCTTAGGGGGCTACACCTTC. Amino acids: CASRILRGALGGYTF. The rearrangement uses TRBV12-3 or TRBV12-4 and TRBJ1-2, with D perhaps matching TRBD1 (6 bases). Trimming removed 6 bases from V and 8 bases from J, with 22 bases in between. CDR3 length equals 15 residues.

The CDR3 DNA reads TGCAGTGCTAGAATCAGGGGTTTAAACACCATATATTTT. This encodes CSARIRGLNTIYF. V and J are TRBV20-1 and TRBJ1-3, with D perhaps TRBD1 (6 bases). The CDR3 is made up of 13 amino acids. V lost 2 bases and J 6 bases, leaving 11 bases between the germline ends. Germline lookup yields CDR1 DFQATT and CDR2 SNEGSKA (reference sequence).

The chain couples TRBV12-3 or TRBV12-4 to TRBJ2-1; D not certain. This CDR3 region has 16 residues. The germline V and J ends were trimmed by 5 bases and 0 bases, with 14 bases remaining between them. CDR3 region: CASSPLELSSYNEQFF. The CDR3 DNA follows: TGTGCCAGCAGTCCGCTAGAGCTGAGCTCCTACAATGAGCAGTTCTTC.

The rearrangement links TRBV3-1 to TRBJ2-2, with D possibly matching TRBD1 (6 bases). The CDR3 totals 14 residues. Trimming cost V 7 bases and J 1 base, with 10 bases left between them. CDR1 and CDR2 (germline): LGHDT, YNNKEL (reference sequence). The CDR3, as DNA: TGTGCCAGCAACTGGGGGCTGAACACCGGGGAGCTGTTTTTT. Its translation is CASNWGLNTGELFF.

Ten or more counts support this clonotype. The gene calls are TRBV14 and TRBJ2-2; D is perhaps TRBD1 (6 bases). There are 15 residues in the CDR3. Deletions cut 0 bases from V and 7 bases from J, with 12 bases between. Germline V gene lookup returns CDR1 SGHDN and CDR2 FVKESK. The CDR3, as DNA: TGTGCCAGCAGCCAAGAGCCCAGGGGCGTCGGGGAGCTGTTTTTT. Translated, it gives CASSQEPRGVGELFF.

This clonotype was recorded at least ten times. The genes are TRBV2 and TRBJ2-1, with D perhaps matching TRBD2 (5 bases). Trimming left V 11 bases short and J 6 bases short, with 8 bases between. The CDR3 runs 10 residues. Germline V gene lookup returns CDR1 SNHLY and CDR2 FYNNEI. The CDR3 DNA sequence: TGTGCCCGAACTAGCAATGAGCAGTTCTTC. Protein sequence: CARTSNEQFF.

This sequence joins TRBV28 and TRBJ1-5; maybe TRBD1 (6 bases). Germline V gene lookup returns CDR1 MDHEN and CDR2 SYDVKM. V lost 7 bases and J 4 bases, leaving 17 bases between the germline ends. This CDR3 comprises 15 residues. As DNA, the CDR3 is TGTGCCAGCACAACAATGGGTAGGGGGAATCAGCCCCAGCATTTT. Translation: CASTTMGRGNQPQHF.

The rearrangement joins TRBV20-1 to TRBJ2-3; D is undetermined. The CDR3 extends over 12 amino acids. From germline, CDR1 is DFQATT and CDR2 SNEGSKA (reference sequence). DNA for the CDR3: TGCAGCGCCAACGTCCGCACAGATACGCAGTATTTT. It encodes CSANVRTDTQYF.

The chain employs TRBV7-2 and TRBJ2-7; no reliable D call. The V and J ends lost 2 bases and 4 bases respectively, with 18 bases between them. The CDR3 contains 16 residues. Germline lookup yields CDR1 SGHTA and CDR2 FQGNSA. The CDR3 DNA reads TGTGCCAGCAGCTTACTGGGCGCCAATTACCGATACGAGCAGTACTTC. Translation gives CASSLLGANYRYEQYF.

This clonotype was counted many times. This chain uses TRBV7-9 with TRBJ1-2, with 7 bases aligning to TRBD1. The CDR3 length is 14 residues. The germline V gene encodes CDR1 SEHNR and CDR2 FQNEAQ (reference sequence). The J segment lost 2 bases and the V segment lost 5 bases, leaving 5 bases of the junction unmatched. The DNA for the CDR3 is TGTGCCAGCAGCACCGAGACAGGGAACTATGGCTACACCTTC. It encodes CASSTETGNYGYTF.

This clonotype was found many times. This rearrangement joins TRBV9 to TRBJ1-1; 7 bases agree with TRBD1. The V and J ends lost 2 bases and 5 bases, in that order; junction bases with no gene match: 3. This CDR3 contains 13 residues. Per the germline V gene, CDR1 is SGDLS and CDR2 is YYNGEE. The DNA of the CDR3 is TGTGCCAGCAGCGTCACAGGGGAAACTGAAGCTTTCTTT. Its translation is CASSVTGETEAFF.

This clonotype has ten or more counts. The J gene is TRBJ1-6, the V gene TRBV30, with D hard to call. The CDR3 covers 14 residues. V was cut by 2 bases and J by 10 bases, with 15 bases left in between. CDR1 is GTSNPN and CDR2 is SVGIG in the germline V gene (reference sequence). As DNA, the CDR3 is TGTGCCTGGAGTCCGGAAGGTTATGGGTCACCCCTCCACTTT. Translating gives CAWSPEGYGSPLHF.